Following are 10 T cell receptor beta chains from one sample sequenced in a study of blood T cell repertoires in COVID-19. Generated by immunoSEQ multiplex PCR, the TCRdb table keeps only in-frame clones and is missing some. The table has 300,000 to 400,000 clones, about 90% seen once; the top ten hold roughly 3%. Input material: peripheral blood. These receptors were collected from a woman younger than 30 who had recovered from COVID-19.

The chain has TRBV4-3 and TRBJ1-2; the match to TRBD1 covers 8 bases. Germline V lookup: CDR1 LGHNA, CDR2 YSLEER. The CDR3 runs 18 residues. V trimming: 0 bases; J trimming: 6 bases; junction bases outside the gene matches: 15. This chain's CDR3 is CASSQDPYPQGAGDGYTF. In DNA, the CDR3 is TGCGCCAGCAGCCAAGATCCTTATCCCCAGGGGGCCGGGGATGGCTACACCTTC.

The chain joins TRBV19 to TRBJ2-7; 15 positions match TRBD2. Looked up from germline, CDR1 is LNHDA and CDR2 is SQIVND (reference sequence). The CDR3 runs to 16 residues. V lost 3 bases, J lost 9 bases, and 9 bases stayed unmatched. Here the CDR3 DNA reads TGTGCCAGTAGTATCCCCGGGACTAGCGGGAGGTACCGGCAGTACGTC. Its protein is CASSIPGTSGRYRQYV.

The rearrangement joins TRBV6-2 or TRBV6-3 to TRBJ1-1; the D gene is possibly TRBD1 (6 bases). V lost 5 bases and J 2 bases, leaving 15 bases between the germline ends. This CDR3 has 15 amino acids. Germline V gene sequence: CDR1 MNHEY, CDR2 SVGEGT. The chain's CDR3 is CASSTRDIENTEAFF. The CDR3 nucleotides are TGTGCCAGCAGTACCCGGGACATAGAAAACACTGAAGCTTTCTTT.

The gene calls are TRBV5-4 and TRBJ1-1, with no clear D. This CDR3 is 17 amino acids long. The germline gives CDR1 SGHNT, CDR2 YYREEE (reference sequence). Trimming took off 2 bases at V and 5 bases at J, with 22 bases between the two ends. CDR3 residues: CASSLLVPGSEKTEAFF. The DNA of the CDR3 is TGTGCCAGCAGCTTATTGGTACCAGGTTCTGAAAAAACTGAAGCTTTCTTT.

The chain employs TRBV27 and TRBJ2-5, with D uncertain. Germline V gene data show CDR1 as MNHEY and CDR2 as SMNVEV (reference sequence). Trimming pared 3 bases from V and 7 bases from J, leaving 12 bases between. This CDR3 spans 13 amino acids. Written as DNA, the CDR3 is TGTGCCAGCAGTTTCGCCAAGCGAGGGACCCAGTACTTC. Protein product: CASSFAKRGTQYF.

The V call is TRBV25-1, the J call TRBJ1-1; D may be TRBD1 (6 bases). From germline, CDR1 is MGHDK and CDR2 SYGVNS. The CDR3 runs 13 residues. V was pared by 6 bases and J by 4 bases, with 12 bases between. The CDR3 sequence is CASRAGQSTEAFF. CDR3 sequence (DNA): TGTGCCAGCAGAGCCGGACAGAGCACTGAAGCTTTCTTT.

The rearrangement links TRBV5-4 to TRBJ1-1; D is unclear. V was cut by 2 bases and J by 1 base, with 3 bases left in between. The germline V gene encodes CDR1 SGHNT and CDR2 YYREEE (reference sequence). The CDR3 is 12 residues long. The CDR3 loop reads CASSFGNTEAFF. CDR3 coding DNA: TGTGCCAGCAGCTTCGGGAACACTGAAGCTTTCTTT. Full variable domain (missing parts from reference TRBV5-4 and TRBJ1-1): ETGVTQSPTHLIKTRGQQVTLRCSSQSGHNTVSWYQQALGQGPQFIFQYYREEENGRGNFPPRFSGLQFPNYSSELNVNALELDDSALYLCASSFGNTEAFFGQGTRLTVV.

The CDR3 reads CASSLGAYTGELFF. The CDR3 DNA sequence: TGTGCCAGCAGCTTAGGCGCCTACACCGGGGAGCTGTTTTTT. The V gene is TRBV7-8, the J gene TRBJ2-2; D unresolved. V lost 1 base, J lost 3 bases, and 6 bases lay in between. This CDR3 has 14 residues. Germline V gene data show CDR1 as SGHVS and CDR2 as FQNEAQ.

The chain couples TRBV7-8 to TRBJ1-1, with D perhaps TRBD1 (5 bases). The CDR3 loop spans 15 amino acids. With 1 base removed from V and 6 bases from J, the gap between germline ends came to 15 bases. Per germline, CDR1 SGHVS and CDR2 FQNEAQ. CDR3 nucleotides: TGTGCCAGCAGCTTAGTGGGCAGGGCTGTTCCTGAAGCTTTCTTT. Translated, it gives CASSLVGRAVPEAFF.

The chain recombines TRBV4-3 with TRBJ1-6, with no clear D. Looked up from germline, CDR1 is LGHNA and CDR2 is YSLEER. There are 15 residues in the CDR3. V lost 0 bases, J lost 7 bases, and 10 bases lay in between. The CDR3 region has the DNA TGCGCCAGCAGCCAAGATTACAGATTCAATTCACCCCTCCACTTT. Translating it yields CASSQDYRFNSPLHF.